This entry lists 5 T cell receptor beta chains sequenced from one sample in a study of esophageal squamous cell carcinoma under preoperative chemotherapy. One entry per CDR3 protein results from TCRdb running MiXCR on the PCR reads. The sample lists about 9,600 distinct CDR3 sequences; about 51% were seen once. Time point indicated: after preoperative PTX-NDP chemotherapy. Sampling was carried out from a patient given preoperative chemotherapy. Source of these receptors: a human donor with esophageal squamous cell carcinoma. The donor label of this sample is uncertain.

This clonotype was detected ten times or more. CDR3 region: CASSLGQGSDTQYF. Written as DNA, the CDR3 is TGTGCCAGCAGCTTGGGACAGGGGTCAGATACGCAGTATTTT. The chain employs TRBV3-1 and TRBJ2-3; 10 positions agree with TRBD1. Germline CDR1 reads LGHDT; CDR2 reads YNNKEL (reference sequence). The CDR3 has 14 residues. Germline trimming cut 5 bases from V and 4 bases from J; bases unmatched to any gene: 3.

This clonotype was counted only a few times. The CDR3 region has the DNA TGTGCCAGCAGTGCGACAGGATCCTACGAGCAGTACTTC. Translation gives CASSATGSYEQYF. This chain joins TRBV6-1 and TRBJ2-7; D perhaps matches TRBD1 (6 bases). V gave up 4 bases and J gave up 1 base, with 8 bases separating them. In germline, CDR1 is MNHNS, CDR2 SASEGT. The CDR3 has 13 amino acids.

The chain carries TRBV12-3 or TRBV12-4 and TRBJ1-4; no firm D call. The germline V and J ends were trimmed by 5 bases and 5 bases, with 9 bases remaining between them. The CDR3 is 13 amino acids. CDR3: CASSLTTNEKLFF. In DNA, the CDR3 is TGTGCCAGCAGTCTCACGACAAATGAAAAACTGTTTTTT.

The genes are TRBV14 and TRBJ2-7; 10 bases map to TRBD1. Trimming at V came to 0 bases and at J to 7 bases, leaving 21 bases not matched to a gene. Germline V gene lookup returns CDR1 SGHDN and CDR2 FVKESK. The CDR3 contains 20 residues. The CDR3 DNA follows: TGTGCCAGCAGCCAAGAGGTTTCGCATTTGGGACAGGGGATTTCGGGTGAGCAGTACTTC. Translated: CASSQEVSHLGQGISGEQYF.

Details on this clonotype: At one of its ends the junction is not consistent with the germline gene, which may arise from a read error. The V and J genes are TRBV6-1 and TRBJ2-3, with a tentative D call TRBD2 (5 bases). This CDR3 has 17 residues. From germline, CDR1 is MNHNS and CDR2 SASEGT. The CDR3 loop is CTSRIDYSASSTDTQYF. For the CDR3, the DNA is TGTACCAGCCGGATAGACTACAGCGCGTCTAGCACAGATACGCAGTATTTT.